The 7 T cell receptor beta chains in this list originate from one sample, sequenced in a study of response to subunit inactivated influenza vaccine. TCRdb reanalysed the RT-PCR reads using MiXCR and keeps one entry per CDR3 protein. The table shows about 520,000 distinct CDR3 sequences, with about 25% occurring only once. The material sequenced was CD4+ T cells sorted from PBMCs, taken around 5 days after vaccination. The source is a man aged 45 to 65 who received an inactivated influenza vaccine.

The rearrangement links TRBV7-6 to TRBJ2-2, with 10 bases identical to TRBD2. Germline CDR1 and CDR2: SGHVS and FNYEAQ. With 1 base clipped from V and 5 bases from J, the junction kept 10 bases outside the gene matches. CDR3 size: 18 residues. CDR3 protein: CASSLEPSGGLRTGELFF. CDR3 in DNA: TGTGCCAGCAGCTTAGAGCCTAGCGGGGGCCTACGAACCGGGGAGCTGTTTTTT.

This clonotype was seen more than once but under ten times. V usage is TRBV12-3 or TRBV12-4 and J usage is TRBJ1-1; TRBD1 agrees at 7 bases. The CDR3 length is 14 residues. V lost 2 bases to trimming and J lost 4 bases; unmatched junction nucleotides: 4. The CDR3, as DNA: TGTGCCAGCAGTTTAAGACCAGGGGGCACTGAAGCTTTCTTT. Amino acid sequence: CASSLRPGGTEAFF.

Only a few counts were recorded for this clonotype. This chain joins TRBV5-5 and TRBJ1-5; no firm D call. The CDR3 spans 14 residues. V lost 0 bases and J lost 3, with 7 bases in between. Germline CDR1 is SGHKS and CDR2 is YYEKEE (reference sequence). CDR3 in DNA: TGTGCCAGCAGCTTGGCCTTGGCCAATCAGCCCCAGCATTTT. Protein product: CASSLALANQPQHF.

The CDR3 protein is CASSSLGVPGLAGEYSTDTQYF. In DNA form, the CDR3 reads TGTGCCAGCAGTTCCTTGGGGGTACCGGGACTAGCGGGCGAGTATAGCACAGATACGCAGTATTTT. The rearrangement uses TRBV6-2 or TRBV6-3 and TRBJ2-3, with TRBD2 matching over 12 bases. Germline V gives CDR1 MNHEY, CDR2 SVGEGT. Trimming took 4 bases from V and 0 from J; bases not matched to a gene: 20. The CDR3 is 22 residues long.

In nucleotides, the CDR3 is TGTGCCAGCAGCAACCGGGACAAGACATGGGAGGAGACCCAGTACTTC. This sequence encodes CASSNRDKTWEETQYF. V and J are TRBV13 and TRBJ2-5; possibly TRBD1 for D (6 bases). This CDR3 region has 16 residues. The ends were cut back, 5 bases at V and 5 bases at J, with 21 bases in the middle. Per germline, CDR1 PRHDT and CDR2 FYEKMQ (reference sequence).

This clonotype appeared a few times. The CDR3 sequence is CASSESSSGSVNEQFF. CDR3 DNA sequence: TGTGCCAGCAGTGAATCTTCAAGCGGGAGTGTCAATGAGCAGTTCTTC. V and J are TRBV25-1 and TRBJ2-1, with 8 bases matching TRBD2. The CDR3 is made up of 16 amino acids. Germline CDR1 reads MGHDK; CDR2 reads SYGVNS. V shed 1 base and J 6 bases; nucleotides not matched to a gene: 8.

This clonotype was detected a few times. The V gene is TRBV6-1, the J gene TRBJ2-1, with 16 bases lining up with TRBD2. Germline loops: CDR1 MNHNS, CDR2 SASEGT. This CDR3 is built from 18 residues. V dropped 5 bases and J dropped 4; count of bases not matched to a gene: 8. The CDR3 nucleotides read TGTGCCAGCAGTACCGGGACTAGCGGGGGGGCCTGGTACAATGAGCAGTTCTTC. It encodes CASSTGTSGGAWYNEQFF.